These T cell receptor beta chains were read from a single sample in a study of cytomegalovirus exposure and HLA in healthy donors. Profiled with immunoSEQ multiplex PCR; TCRdb holds only in-frame clones, not every one. The table has around 67,000 clones, around 61% seen once. Specimen: PBMCs. Receptors were obtained from a woman between 50 and 59 years old in good health and CMV-seronegative. CDR3s include the opening cysteine and the closing phenylalanine or tryptophan. A D gene is named only where the DNA matches it firmly. Clone size is given for some rows only: seen once, a few or many times, or a class if the clone is expanded.

clone size,D gene,V gene,J gene,CDR3 protein,CDR3 DNA
-,TRBD1,TRBV27,TRBJ2-3,CASSTGNTDTQYF,TGTGCCAGCTCGACAGGGAACACAGATACGCAGTATTTT
-,TRBD1,TRBV30,TRBJ1-2,CAWTGTGAYGYTF,TGTGCCTGGACCGGGACAGGGGCGTATGGCTACACCTTC
-,-,TRBV9,TRBJ2-1,CASSARDTSGEQFF,TGTGCCAGCAGCGCACGGGACACCTCGGGTGAGCAGTTCTTC
-,-,TRBV6-6,TRBJ2-2,CASSSGPNTGELFF,TGTGCCAGCAGCTCGGGTCCGAACACCGGGGAGCTGTTTTTT
-,TRBD2,TRBV27,TRBJ2-7,CASRLRTSGRAFPYEQYF,TGTGCCAGCAGGCTTCGGACTAGCGGGAGGGCCTTCCCCTACGAGCAGTACTTC
few,-,TRBV28,TRBJ1-5,CASSRQRNQPQHF,TGTGCCAGCAGCAGACAGAGAAATCAGCCCCAGCATTTT
-,-,TRBV19,TRBJ1-2,CASMGQANYGYTF,TGTGCCAGTATGGGGCAAGCTAACTATGGCTACACCTTC
few,TRBD1,TRBV10-3,TRBJ2-7,CAIRKTGYEQYF,TGTGCCATCAGGAAGACAGGGTACGAGCAGTACTTC
-,TRBD1,TRBV28,TRBJ1-5,CASSLTGGYQPQHF,TGTGCCAGCAGCCTAACAGGGGGCTATCAGCCCCAGCATTTT
-,TRBD1,TRBV27,TRBJ1-5,CASSPSGQPYSNQPQHF,TGTGCCAGCAGTCCCTCGGGACAGCCTTATAGCAATCAGCCCCAGCATTTT
few,-,TRBV7-2,TRBJ1-2,CASSLGTNYGYTF,TGTGCCAGCAGCTTAGGGACAAACTATGGCTACACCTTC
-,TRBD1,TRBV4-3,TRBJ1-2,CASSQDVRGRSDYGYTF,TGCGCCAGCAGCCAAGACGTGAGGGGGCGAAGCGACTATGGCTACACCTTC
-,-,TRBV7-9,TRBJ2-7,CASSFATYEQYF,TGTGCCAGCAGCTTTGCTACTTACGAGCAGTACTTC
-,TRBD1,TRBV6-5,TRBJ1-2,CASSYSGTGTGAGYTF,TGTGCCAGCAGTTACTCGGGGACCGGGACAGGGGCTGGCTACACCTTC
-,TRBD1,TRBV5-1,TRBJ1-1,CASSLGTGGTEAFF,TGCGCCAGCAGCTTAGGGACAGGGGGCACTGAAGCTTTCTTT
-,-,TRBV6-6,TRBJ2-1,CASSRDNAWNEQFF,TGTGCCAGCAGTAGGGACAATGCGTGGAATGAGCAGTTCTTC
-,TRBD1,TRBV27,TRBJ1-2,CASSHRGLNYGYTF,TGTGCCAGCAGTCACAGGGGGCTTAACTATGGCTACACCTTC
-,-,TRBV5-1,TRBJ2-1,CASSFLKSSYNEQFF,TGCGCCAGCAGCTTCCTCAAGAGCTCCTACAATGAGCAGTTCTTC
-,TRBD2,TRBV5-6,TRBJ2-7,CASSSTSGTSYEQYF,TGTGCCAGCAGCTCGACTAGCGGGACTTCCTACGAGCAGTACTTC
-,-,TRBV28,TRBJ2-2,CASSLGQTGELFF,TGTGCCAGCAGTTTAGGCCAGACCGGGGAGCTGTTTTTT
few,TRBD1,TRBV19,TRBJ1-1,CASSSPRTGGYTEAFF,TGTGCCAGTAGCTCCCCCCGGACAGGGGGATACACTGAAGCTTTCTTT
few,TRBD2,TRBV7-3,TRBJ2-3,CASSPTGLAGRNTQYF,TGTGCCAGCAGCCCAACTGGACTAGCGGGACGGAATACGCAGTATTTT
-,-,TRBV18,TRBJ2-3,CASSPRRDKDTQYF,TGTGCCAGCTCACCGAGGAGGGATAAGGATACGCAGTATTTT
once,-,TRBV4-3,TRBJ1-4,CASSQDLGGTGEKLFF,TGCGCCAGCAGCCAAGATCTAGGAGGGACGGGTGAAAAACTGTTTTTT
-,TRBD1,TRBV9,TRBJ2-2,CASSLGTGKDTGELFF,TGTGCCAGCAGCCTAGGGACAGGGAAAGACACCGGGGAGCTGTTTTTT
-,TRBD1,TRBV5-1,TRBJ2-1,CASSSGTALYNEQFF,TGCGCCAGCAGCTCCGGGACAGCGCTCTACAATGAGCAGTTCTTC
many,TRBD2,TRBV18,TRBJ2-7,CASSLGLAGSGEQYF,TGTGCCAGCTCCCTCGGACTAGCGGGATCAGGCGAGCAGTACTTC
-,-,TRBV2,TRBJ1-5,CASSKQVGGQPQHF,TGTGCCAGCAGTAAACAGGTGGGGGGTCAGCCCCAGCATTTT
few,-,TRBV14,TRBJ2-1,CASSLYTGLSEQFF,TGTGCCAGCAGCCTATACACAGGGCTTAGTGAGCAGTTCTTC
-,TRBD1,TRBV19,TRBJ1-2,CASSIAQGHGYTF,TGTGCCAGTAGTATAGCACAGGGGCATGGCTACACCTTC
-,-,TRBV5-4,TRBJ1-4,CASSLGAGATNEKLFF,TGTGCCAGCAGCTTGGGGGCCGGGGCAACTAATGAAAAACTGTTTTTT
-,-,TRBV5-4,TRBJ2-1,CASSLQGEQFF,TGTGCCAGCAGCTTGCAGGGGGAGCAGTTCTTC
-,-,TRBV19,TRBJ1-1,CASRYSLNTEAFF,TGTGCCAGTAGGTACAGCTTGAACACTGAAGCTTTCTTT
-,TRBD1,TRBV6-6,TRBJ1-1,CASSDTSGGANTEAFF,TGTGCCAGCAGCGATACGTCAGGGGGCGCAAACACTGAAGCCTTCTTT
-,-,TRBV6-1,TRBJ1-5,CASSEFIANQPQHF,TGTGCCAGCAGTGAGTTTATAGCAAATCAGCCCCAGCATTTT
-,TRBD1,TRBV15,TRBJ2-7,CATSSYQGAEQYF,TGTGCCACCAGCAGCTACCAGGGGGCCGAGCAGTACTTC
-,-,TRBV5-4,TRBJ2-5,CASSFAARGETQYF,TGTGCCAGCAGCTTCGCGGCTAGAGGAGAGACCCAGTACTTC
-,-,TRBV9,TRBJ1-2,CASSVGGFGYTF,TGTGCCAGCAGCGTAGGAGGTTTTGGCTACACCTTC
-,TRBD2,TRBV4-3,TRBJ2-1,CASSQRTRSYNEQFF,TGCGCCAGCAGCCAGCGGACTAGGAGCTACAATGAGCAGTTCTTC
-,TRBD2,TRBV19,TRBJ2-3,CASSIDLGTSGYF,TGTGCCAGTAGTATAGATCTCGGGACTAGCGGGTATTTT
-,-,TRBV6-6,TRBJ1-1,CASRGQSNTEAFF,TGTGCCAGCAGAGGACAGTCGAACACTGAAGCTTTCTTT
-,TRBD2,TRBV2,TRBJ2-5,CASSEELAGTETQYF,TGTGCCAGCAGTGAAGAGCTAGCGGGAACAGAGACCCAGTACTTC
-,-,TRBV10-3,TRBJ1-2,CAIIGTRTEGPENYGYTF,TGTGCCATCATTGGGACCAGGACAGAGGGCCCGGAAAACTATGGCTACACCTTC
-,TRBD1,TRBV5-1,TRBJ1-2,CASRVGTGDGYTF,TGCGCCAGCAGGGTAGGGACAGGGGACGGCTACACCTTC
-,-,TRBV6-5,TRBJ1-4,CASSSTREGEKLFF,TGTGCCAGCAGTTCGACCAGGGAGGGTGAAAAACTGTTTTTT
-,-,TRBV5-1,TRBJ2-7,CASSLSPTGGGTEQYF,TGCGCCAGCAGCTTGTCCCCCACGGGAGGGGGCACCGAGCAGTACTTC
-,-,TRBV11-3,TRBJ2-5,CASSLRETQYF,TGTGCCAGCAGCTTACGAGAGACCCAGTACTTC
-,-,TRBV27,TRBJ2-7,CASRPGRGVDSYEQYF,TGTGCCAGCAGACCTGGGAGGGGGGTGGACTCCTACGAGCAGTACTTC
-,TRBD1,TRBV30,TRBJ1-5,CAWSSRRGTGYSNQPQHF,TGTGCCTGGAGTTCACGGAGAGGGACAGGGTATAGCAATCAGCCCCAGCATTTT
-,-,TRBV7-2,TRBJ2-5,CATGGGYQETQYF,TGTGCCACCGGGGGAGGCTACCAAGAGACCCAGTACTTC
-,-,TRBV6-5,TRBJ2-5,CASSSPVQVETQYF,TGTGCCAGCAGTTCCCCCGTTCAGGTGGAGACCCAGTACTTC
-,-,TRBV7-8,TRBJ1-1,CASATLGRPPEAFF,TGTGCCAGCGCGACCCTGGGCAGGCCCCCTGAAGCTTTCTTT